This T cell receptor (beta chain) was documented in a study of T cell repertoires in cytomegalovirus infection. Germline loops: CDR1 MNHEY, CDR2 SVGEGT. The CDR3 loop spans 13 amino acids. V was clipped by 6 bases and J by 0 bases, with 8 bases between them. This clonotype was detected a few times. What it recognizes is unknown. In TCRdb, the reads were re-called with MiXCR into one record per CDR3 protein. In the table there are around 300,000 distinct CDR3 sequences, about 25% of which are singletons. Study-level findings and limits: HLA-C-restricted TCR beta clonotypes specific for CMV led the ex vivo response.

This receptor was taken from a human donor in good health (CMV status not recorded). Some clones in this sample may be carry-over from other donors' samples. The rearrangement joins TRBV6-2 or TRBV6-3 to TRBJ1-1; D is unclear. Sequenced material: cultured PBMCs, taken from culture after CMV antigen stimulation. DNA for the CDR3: TGTGCCAGCAGAATTTTCATGAACACTGAAGCTTTCTTT. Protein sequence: CASRIFMNTEAFF.